Presented here are 12 T cell receptor beta chains from one specimen sequenced in a study of blood T cell repertoires in COVID-19. Sequenced by immunoSEQ multiplex PCR; TCRdb stores in-frame clones only, minus some. The sample has around 100,000 clones; around 90% are singletons. The sequencing sample was made of peripheral blood. Receptors were obtained from a woman aged 55-70 years with acute or convalescent COVID-19.

J is TRBJ2-1 and V is TRBV10-3; no clear D. Trimming took 6 bases from V and 0 from J, leaving 3 bases between them. CDR3 length: 12 residues. Germline CDR1 and CDR2: ENHRY and SYGVKD. CDR3 residues: CAIRSSYNEQFF. CDR3 in DNA: TGTGCCATCAGGAGCTCCTACAATGAGCAGTTCTTC.

This rearrangement joins TRBV20-1 to TRBJ1-5; D is unclear. This CDR3 is 15 amino acids long. V was trimmed by 3 bases and J by 1 base, leaving 13 bases between them. Germline-derived CDR1 and CDR2 are DFQATT and SNEGSKA (reference sequence). This CDR3 is CSASVPSGSNQPQHF. CDR3 coding DNA: TGCAGTGCTAGTGTTCCCTCCGGGAGCAATCAGCCCCAGCATTTT.

This clone showed up just a few times. This chain joins TRBV4-2 and TRBJ2-1; 11 positions agree with TRBD2. Germline V gives CDR1 LGHNA, CDR2 YNFKEQ. The CDR3 has 16 residues. V gave up 1 base and J gave up 2 bases; unmatched junction bases: 1. This CDR3 is CASSQATSGTYNEQFF. In DNA, the CDR3 is TGTGCCAGCAGCCAAGCGACTAGCGGGACCTACAATGAGCAGTTCTTC.

This chain joins TRBV30 and TRBJ2-2; D call uncertain. The CDR3 has 12 residues. V gave up 1 base and J gave up 5 bases, with 5 bases separating them. In germline, CDR1 is GTSNPN, CDR2 SVGIG (reference sequence). As DNA, the CDR3 is TGTGCCTGGAGTGCAGGTACCGGGGAGCTGTTTTTT. Its translation: CAWSAGTGELFF.

This chain links TRBV6-4 with TRBJ2-7, with a possible D match to TRBD2 (7 bases). CDR1 and CDR2 from the germline V gene are MRHNA and SNTAGT. The CDR3 has 16 residues. Trimming took off 4 bases at V and 0 bases at J, with 16 bases between the two ends. The DNA for the CDR3 is TGTGCCAGCAGTGGAACCGGACAGCGGGACTCCTACGAGCAGTACTTC. Translated, it gives CASSGTGQRDSYEQYF.

The rearrangement joins TRBV5-4 to TRBJ2-5, with a possible D match to TRBD1 (5 bases). The germline V gene has CDR1 SGHNT and CDR2 YYREEE (reference sequence). The CDR3 is 15 amino acids. V dropped 5 bases and J dropped 4 bases, with 18 bases sitting between them. CDR3 sequence: CASSFNAGFRETQYF. The CDR3 nucleotides read TGTGCCAGCAGTTTTAATGCAGGGTTTCGAGAGACCCAGTACTTC.

The table lists this clone with a few counts. The chain employs TRBV2 and TRBJ2-5; TRBD2 agrees at 10 bases. Germline CDR1 reads SNHLY; CDR2 reads FYNNEI. Trimming cost V 5 bases and J 3 bases; bases outside gene matches: 0. The CDR3 totals 13 residues. CDR3 protein: CASSSGREETQYF. The CDR3 coding sequence is TGTGCCAGCAGTAGCGGGAGGGAAGAGACCCAGTACTTC. Full variable domain (rest looked up from reference TRBV2 and TRBJ2-5): EPEVTQTPSHQVTQMGQEVILRCVPISNHLYFYWYRQILGQKVEFLVSFYNNEISEKSEIFDDQFSVERPDGSNFTLKIRSTKLEDSAMYFCASSSGREETQYFGPGTRLLVL.

J is TRBJ1-1 and V is TRBV19, with 7 bases matching TRBD1. The CDR3 length is 14 residues. Germline V CDR1 and CDR2: LNHDA, SQIVND (reference sequence). V lost 5 bases, J lost 0 bases, and 3 bases stayed unmatched. The DNA of the CDR3 is TGTGCCAGTAGTTCGGACAGGCTGAACACTGAAGCTTTCTTT. Translation gives CASSSDRLNTEAFF.

This chain links TRBV29-1 with TRBJ1-1; D call uncertain. The CDR3 is 13 amino acids. The V gene lost 3 bases and the J gene lost 2 bases, with 10 bases spanning the gap. Germline V lookup: CDR1 SQVTM, CDR2 ANQGSEA. The CDR3 region has the DNA TGCAGCGTTGATTCGGGTCGAAACACTGAAGCTTTCTTT. It is translated as CSVDSGRNTEAFF.

There are a few counts of this clone. The chain employs TRBV2 and TRBJ2-7, with 11 bases lining up with TRBD1. The CDR3 length is 14 residues. The germline CDR1 and CDR2 sequences are SNHLY and FYNNEI. V was pared by 5 bases and J by 3 bases, with 3 bases of the junction left unmatched. The CDR3 loop reads CASSRDRGNYEQYF. The DNA of the CDR3 is TGTGCCAGCAGTAGGGACAGGGGGAACTACGAGCAGTACTTC.

The chain combines TRBV11-3 with TRBJ2-5; 13 positions match TRBD2. V was clipped by 4 bases and J by 4 bases; unmatched bases: 6. Germline loops: CDR1 SGHNT, CDR2 YENEEA. The CDR3 sequence is 16 residues long. CDR3 sequence: CASSSLGLAGLETQYF. CDR3 in DNA: TGTGCCAGCAGCTCCTTGGGACTAGCGGGACTAGAGACCCAGTACTTC.

The chain recombines TRBV5-1 with TRBJ2-1, with TRBD2 matching 9 bases. Germline V gene sequence: CDR1 SGHRS, CDR2 YFSETQ. Unmatched junction bases numbered 13, after V lost 0 bases and J lost 12 bases. This CDR3 has 16 amino acids. The CDR3: CASSLEVSGSGGGQFF. CDR3 bases: TGCGCCAGCAGCTTGGAAGTTAGCGGGAGCGGTGGGGGGCAGTTCTTC.